The T cell receptor (beta chain) described here comes from a study of OX40 agonist ivuxolimab in advanced cancers. The V gene end was trimmed by 5 bases and the J gene end by 1 base; junction bases not matched to a gene: 4. The CDR3 length is 14 residues. In germline, CDR1 is MDHEN, CDR2 SYDVKM. The assay was immunoSEQ multiplex PCR, and TCRdb's table has in-frame clones only and misses some. The data contain some 19,000 clones, about 73% of them seen just once; the ten biggest clones take up roughly 34%. Source: CD4+ or CD8+ T cells sorted from blood, taken in a trial of the OX40 agonist ivuxolimab. The chain couples TRBV28 to TRBJ1-1, with 7 bases fitting TRBD1. The TCR originated in an adult with an advanced solid tumor such as melanoma, head and neck, liver or kidney cancer. The CDR3 DNA reads TGTGCCAGCAGTCCCACAGGGGCGAACACTGAAGCTTTCTTT. Residues: CASSPTGANTEAFF.